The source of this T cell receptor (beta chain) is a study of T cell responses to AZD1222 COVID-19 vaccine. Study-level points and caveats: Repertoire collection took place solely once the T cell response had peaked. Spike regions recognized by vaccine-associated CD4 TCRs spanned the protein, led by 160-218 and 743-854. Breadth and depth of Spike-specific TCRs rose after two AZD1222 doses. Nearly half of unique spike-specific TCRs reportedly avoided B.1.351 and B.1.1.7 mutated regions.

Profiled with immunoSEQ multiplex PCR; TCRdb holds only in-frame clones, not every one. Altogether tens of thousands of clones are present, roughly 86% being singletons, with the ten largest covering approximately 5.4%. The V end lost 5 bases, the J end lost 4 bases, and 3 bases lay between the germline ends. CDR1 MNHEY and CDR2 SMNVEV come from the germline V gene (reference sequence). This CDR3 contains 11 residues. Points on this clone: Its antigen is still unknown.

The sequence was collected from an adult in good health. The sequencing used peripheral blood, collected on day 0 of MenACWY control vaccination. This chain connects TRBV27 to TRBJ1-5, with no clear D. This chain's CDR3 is CASSLNQPQHF. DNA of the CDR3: TGTGCCAGCAGTCTTAATCAGCCCCAGCATTTT.